This T cell receptor beta chain was recovered during a study of T cells in Graves' hyperthyroidism and ophthalmopathy. TCR beta CDR3 regions were amplified from RNA. The TCR CDR3 was amplified in a first-round RT-PCR using the HTBI primer set. From the multiplex PCR reads, TCRdb called clonotypes with MiXCR, one entry per CDR3 protein. The data contain roughly 530,000 distinct CDR3 sequences, 15% to 20% of them singletons. The germline V gene has CDR1 SEHNR and CDR2 FQNEAQ (reference sequence). This CDR3 has 14 residues. The trim removed 1 base at V and 13 bases at J, leaving 12 bases unmatched. In this sample, this clonotype turned up many times.

The chain joins TRBV7-9 to TRBJ1-2; 7 bases fit TRBD1. Sequenced sample: blood. This TCR came from a woman between 18 and 30 years old with Graves' ophthalmopathy. CDR3 bases: TGTGCCAGCAGCTTAGGGACAGGCGGCCCCCGGCTCACCTTC. Its translation: CASSLGTGGPRLTF. Filled out from reference TRBV7-9 and TRBJ1-2, the complete variable domain reads DTGVSQNPRHKITKRGQNVTFRCDPISEHNRLYWYRQTLGQGPEFLTYFQNEAQLEKSRLLSDRFSAERPKGSFSTLEIQRTEQGDSAMYLCASSLGTGGPRLTFGSGTRLTVV.